This entry concerns a single T cell receptor (beta chain). Its antigen is not identified. Between the trimmed V and J ends, which lost 7 bases and 1 base, there was a span of 10 bases. This CDR3 spans 13 amino acids. Per germline, CDR1 MNHNS and CDR2 SASEGT. This sample stems from a study of shared clonotypes between healthy human individuals. Whole-study findings and limits: In this cohort, only blood was sampled, and tissue repertoires likely differ. Generation of non-shared clonotypes was less probable than generation of clonotypes shared by all four donors.

Libraries were prepared by immunoSEQ multiplex PCR; TCRdb keeps only in-frame clonotypes and omits some of them. The table includes 2,500,000 or so clones, approximately 93% detected once. Sequencing was carried out using naive CD4+ T cells from PBMCs. The subset was: CD45RA+ positively selected. This sequence joins TRBV6-1 and TRBJ1-1; D is unresolved. The sequence was collected from a man between 18 and 29 years old in good health. Some clones in this sample may be carry-over from other donors' samples. CDR3 DNA sequence: TGTGCCAGCAAACCTACCCAGAACACTGAAGCTTTCTTT. Translation: CASKPTQNTEAFF.